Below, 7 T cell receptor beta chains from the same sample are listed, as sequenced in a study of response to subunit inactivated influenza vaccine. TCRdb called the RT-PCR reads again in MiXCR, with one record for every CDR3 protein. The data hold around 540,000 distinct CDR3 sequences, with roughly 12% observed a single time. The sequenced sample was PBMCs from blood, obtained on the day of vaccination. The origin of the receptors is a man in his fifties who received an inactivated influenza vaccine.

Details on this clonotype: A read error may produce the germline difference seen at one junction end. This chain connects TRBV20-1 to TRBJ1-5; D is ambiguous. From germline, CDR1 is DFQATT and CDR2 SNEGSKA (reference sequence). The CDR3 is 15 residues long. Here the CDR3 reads CSAGEVWGSNQPQHF. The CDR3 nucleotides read TGCAGTGCTGGAGAAGTTTGGGGATCCAATCAGCCCCAGCATTTT.

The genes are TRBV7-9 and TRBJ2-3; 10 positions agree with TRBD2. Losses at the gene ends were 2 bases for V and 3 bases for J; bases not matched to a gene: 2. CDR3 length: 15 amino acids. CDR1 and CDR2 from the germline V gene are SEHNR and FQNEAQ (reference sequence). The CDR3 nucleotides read TGTGCCAGCAGCTTAACTAGCGGGACTACAGATACGCAGTATTTT. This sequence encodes CASSLTSGTTDTQYF.

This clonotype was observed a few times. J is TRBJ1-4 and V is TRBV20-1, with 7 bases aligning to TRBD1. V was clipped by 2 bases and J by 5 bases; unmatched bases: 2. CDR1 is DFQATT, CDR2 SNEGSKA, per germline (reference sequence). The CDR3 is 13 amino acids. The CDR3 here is CSARQGVNEKLFF. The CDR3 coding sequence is TGCAGTGCTAGACAGGGGGTAAATGAAAAACTGTTTTTT.

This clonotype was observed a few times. The CDR3 loop is CASRASGPRETQYF. CDR3 DNA: TGTGCCAGCAGGGCCTCGGGACCTAGGGAGACCCAGTACTTC. This chain joins TRBV12-3 or TRBV12-4 and TRBJ2-5; either TRBD1 or TRBD2 may fit D (5 bases each). The CDR3 consists of 14 residues. Trimming shortened V by 6 bases and J by 5 bases, and 16 bases separated the two germline ends.

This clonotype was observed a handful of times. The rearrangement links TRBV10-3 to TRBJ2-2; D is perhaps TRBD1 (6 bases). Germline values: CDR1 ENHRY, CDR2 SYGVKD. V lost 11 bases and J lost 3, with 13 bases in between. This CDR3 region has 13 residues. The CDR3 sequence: CAVSPGDTGELFF. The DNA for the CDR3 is TGTGCCGTCTCACCAGGGGACACCGGGGAGCTGTTTTTT.

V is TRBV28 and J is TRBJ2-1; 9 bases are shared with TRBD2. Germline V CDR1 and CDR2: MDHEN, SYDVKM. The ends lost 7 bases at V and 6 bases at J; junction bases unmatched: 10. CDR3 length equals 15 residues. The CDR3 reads CASTLTSGGFNEQFF. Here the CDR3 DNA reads TGTGCCAGCACTTTGACCAGCGGGGGGTTCAATGAGCAGTTCTTC.

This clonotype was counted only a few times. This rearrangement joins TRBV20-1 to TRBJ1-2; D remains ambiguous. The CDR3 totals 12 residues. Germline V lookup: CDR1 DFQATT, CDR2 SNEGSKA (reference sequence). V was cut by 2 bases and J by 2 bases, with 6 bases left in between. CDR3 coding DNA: TGCAGTGCTAGACCGGGAAACTATGGCTACACCTTC. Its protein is CSARPGNYGYTF.